The 32 T cell receptor beta chains presented below share a single source sample, sequenced in a study of identical twins listed by TCRdb under 2016. Library preparation used 5' RACE. Sequenced on an Illumina HiSeq 2000. TCRdb passed the public sequencing reads through fastp at Q25 and MiXCR, retaining productive beta sequences. Identical CDR3 proteins give one entry, which carries the most common genes and DNA. The sample includes about 920,000 distinct CDR3 sequences, with roughly an eighth observed a single time. The biggest ten clones account for roughly 1.6% of the sample. The sample also formed part of further work on yellow fever vaccine responses in identical twins.

The specimen was PBMCs. The receptors come from a woman younger than 35 in good health.

The gene calls are TRBV4-1 and TRBJ2-2; 11 bases fit TRBD2. The CDR3 loop spans 17 amino acids. Losses at the gene ends were 2 bases for V and 5 bases for J; bases not matched to a gene: 7. The germline gives CDR1 MGHRA, CDR2 YSYEKL. The CDR3 DNA sequence: TGCGCCAGCAGCCAACACCGACTAGCGGGGCCAACCGGGGAGCTGTTTTTT. Translating it yields CASSQHRLAGPTGELFF.

There are a few counts of this clonotype. This rearrangement joins TRBV7-9 to TRBJ1-1; D is perhaps TRBD1 (6 bases). The CDR3 has 12 residues. CDR1 SEHNR and CDR2 FQNEAQ come from the germline V gene (reference sequence). Trimming cost V 4 bases and J 11 bases, with 14 bases left between them. The CDR3 protein is CASSSRGADAFF. DNA of the CDR3: TGTGCCAGCAGCTCCAGGGGCGCGGATGCTTTCTTT.

The V gene is TRBV6-1, the J gene TRBJ2-2; D unclear. This CDR3 has 13 residues. V was clipped by 6 bases and J by 5 bases, with 10 bases between them. Germline-derived CDR1 and CDR2 are MNHNS and SASEGT. Here the CDR3 DNA reads TGTGCCAGCAGCGGGCCCCGGACCGGGGAGCTGTTTTTT. As protein: CASSGPRTGELFF.

At least ten counts were recorded for this clonotype. The V and J genes are TRBV15 and TRBJ2-1; the D gene is possibly TRBD2 (6 bases). The CDR3 contains 13 residues. Germline lookup yields CDR1 LNHNV and CDR2 YYDKDF (reference sequence). The ends were cut back, 3 bases at V and 3 bases at J, with 6 bases in the middle. The CDR3 coding sequence is TGTGCCACCAGCAGCGGGAGCTACAATGAGCAGTTCTTC. Translated: CATSSGSYNEQFF.

This clonotype was seen many times. The chain carries TRBV14 and TRBJ2-1, with 8 bases matching TRBD2. The germline V gene has CDR1 SGHDN and CDR2 FVKESK. The CDR3 has 15 residues. V lost 4 bases, J lost 7 bases, and 9 bases stayed unmatched. CDR3 region: CASSPSRGGQNEQFF. In DNA, the CDR3 is TGTGCCAGCAGCCCGTCTCGGGGGGGCCAAAATGAGCAGTTCTTC.

The V and J genes are TRBV12-3 or TRBV12-4 and TRBJ2-1; TRBD2 agrees at 8 bases. The trim removed 6 bases at V and 6 bases at J, leaving 4 bases unmatched. The CDR3 runs to 13 residues. The CDR3 DNA reads as TGTGCCAGCAGGCTAGCGGGCCCCAATGAGCAGTTCTTC. This gives the protein CASRLAGPNEQFF.

The chain carries TRBV7-2 and TRBJ2-4; D might be TRBD1 or TRBD2, each matching 5 bases. The V end lost 4 bases, the J end lost 2 bases, and 18 bases lay between the germline ends. Germline V gene lookup returns CDR1 SGHTA and CDR2 FQGNSA. This CDR3 contains 17 residues. The CDR3: CASSSRRQGDTKNIQYF. The CDR3 bases are TGTGCCAGCAGCTCTCGAAGGCAGGGAGATACCAAAAACATTCAGTACTTC.

CDR3 coding DNA: TGCAGCGTTGCCGCAGGGTCGGGACTACCCTCCTACGAGCAGTACTTC. It codes for CSVAAGSGLPSYEQYF. The chain recombines TRBV29-1 with TRBJ2-7; 7 bases line up with TRBD2. Germline CDR1 reads SQVTM; CDR2 reads ANQGSEA. The CDR3 has 16 amino acids. V gave up 4 bases and J gave up 0 bases; unmatched junction bases: 12.

This clonotype was detected a few times. In DNA form, the CDR3 reads TGCAGTGCTAGACAAGCGGGACACTCAGATACGCAGTATTTT. Protein sequence: CSARQAGHSDTQYF. This chain joins TRBV20-1 and TRBJ2-3; D may be TRBD2 (7 bases). CDR1 and CDR2 from the germline V gene are DFQATT and SNEGSKA (reference sequence). This CDR3 comprises 14 residues. Trimming left V 2 bases short and J 4 bases short, with 13 bases between.

This clonotype was detected only a few times. This chain connects TRBV18 to TRBJ2-7; 9 bases map to TRBD1. Germline trimming cut 3 bases from V and 4 bases from J; bases unmatched to any gene: 4. This CDR3 has 14 residues. Germline assignment: CDR1 KGHSH and CDR2 LQKENI. DNA of the CDR3: TGTGCCAGCTCACCGACAGGGGGAGGGTACGAGCAGTACTTC. It encodes CASSPTGGGYEQYF.

The rearrangement joins TRBV7-6 to TRBJ2-7; TRBD2 might be the D (6 bases). V gave up 6 bases and J gave up 5 bases, with 20 bases separating them. CDR1 is SGHVS, CDR2 FNYEAQ, per germline. This CDR3 contains 15 residues. The DNA of the CDR3 is TGTGCCAGCAGTTTAATGACTAGTAGTATCGACGAGCAGTACTTC. This codes for CASSLMTSSIDEQYF.

In its sample, this clonotype was seen a few times. This chain joins TRBV15 and TRBJ2-7, with D hard to call. The CDR3 has 11 amino acids. The germline V gene encodes CDR1 LNHNV and CDR2 YYDKDF (reference sequence). V lost 0 bases, J lost 6 bases, and 3 bases lay in between. CDR3 DNA: TGTGCCACCAGCAGAGATGGCGAGCAGTACTTC. The encoded protein is CATSRDGEQYF.

This clonotype was seen only a few times. The rearrangement links TRBV3-1 to TRBJ2-1; D is uncertain. The V end was cut by 4 bases, the J end by 9 bases, with 10 bases between. This CDR3 region has 12 residues. The germline gives CDR1 LGHDT, CDR2 YNNKEL (reference sequence). The CDR3 sequence: CASSPPSAEQFF. DNA of the CDR3: TGTGCCAGCAGCCCACCTAGTGCTGAGCAGTTCTTC.

In its sample, this clonotype was seen many times. The chain joins TRBV5-1 to TRBJ2-1; D may match TRBD1 or TRBD2 (5 bases each). This CDR3 spans 13 amino acids. CDR1 SGHRS and CDR2 YFSETQ come from the germline V gene. With 0 bases removed from V and 12 bases from J, the gap between germline ends came to 13 bases. CDR3 in DNA: TGCGCCAGCAGCTTGGTGGGGGAGAGTGGGCAGTTCTTC. Translation gives CASSLVGESGQFF.

V gene TRBV28 combines with J gene TRBJ1-2, with a weak D call TRBD1 (5 bases). This CDR3 region has 14 residues. V lost 6 bases to trimming and J lost 4 bases, with 15 bases between them. Germline V gene lookup returns CDR1 MDHEN and CDR2 SYDVKM. This CDR3 reads CASRPQTESYGYTF. The CDR3 DNA is TGTGCCAGCAGACCCCAGACAGAGTCCTATGGCTACACCTTC.

This clonotype was counted between two and nine times. The chain uses TRBV25-1 and TRBJ1-6; D possibly corresponds to TRBD1 (6 bases). Germline CDR1 MGHDK, CDR2 SYGVNS. The CDR3 sequence is 14 residues long. V lost 4 bases and J 6 bases, leaving 10 bases between the germline ends. CDR3 amino acids: CASSADRSNSPLHF. Written as DNA, the CDR3 is TGTGCCAGCAGTGCGGACAGAAGTAATTCACCCCTCCACTTT.

CDR3 loop: CASSPSPGGQGEQFF. In nucleotides, the CDR3 is TGCGCCAGCAGCCCATCCCCAGGGGGGCAGGGTGAGCAGTTCTTC. This chain uses TRBV5-1 with TRBJ2-1; a weak D match, TRBD1 (7 bases). Trimming took off 4 bases at V and 9 bases at J, with 20 bases between the two ends. The CDR3 sequence is 15 residues long. CDR1 SGHRS and CDR2 YFSETQ come from the germline V gene.

This chain links TRBV7-6 with TRBJ2-7; D is tentatively TRBD1 or TRBD2 (5 bases each). The ends were cut back, 1 base at V and 5 bases at J, with 9 bases in the middle. CDR1 SGHVS and CDR2 FNYEAQ come from the germline V gene. This CDR3 has 13 residues. DNA of the CDR3: TGTGCCAGCAGCTTAGGTATGGGGGACGAGCAGTACTTC. Amino acids: CASSLGMGDEQYF.

In this sample, this clonotype turned up a few times. The chain uses TRBV4-2 and TRBJ1-2; a weak D match, TRBD1 (6 bases). CDR3 length: 17 amino acids. V lost 1 base and J lost 6, with 21 bases in between. In germline, CDR1 is LGHNA, CDR2 YNFKEQ. The CDR3 region has the DNA TGTGCCAGCAGCCAAGTAGGCGGGGGGCGGGAAGTTCATGGCTACACCTTC. Its protein product is CASSQVGGGREVHGYTF.

The chain combines TRBV20-1 with TRBJ2-5, with 9 nucleotides matching TRBD2. CDR1 is DFQATT and CDR2 is SNEGSKA in the germline V gene (reference sequence). The CDR3 consists of 15 residues. V gave up 4 bases and J gave up 7 bases; unmatched junction bases: 13. CDR3 coding DNA: TGCAGTGCTAAAGAGTCTAGCGGGATTAAGGGGACCCAGTACTTC. This gives the protein CSAKESSGIKGTQYF.

At least ten counts were recorded for this clonotype. This chain uses TRBV6-4 with TRBJ2-1; 10 bases align to TRBD2. CDR3 size: 15 residues. Trimming removed 4 bases from V and 5 bases from J; junction bases left unmatched: 5. The germline CDR1 and CDR2 sequences are MRHNA and SNTAGT. The CDR3 loop reads CASSASGGGHNEQFF. CDR3 bases: TGTGCCAGCAGTGCGAGCGGGGGGGGGCACAATGAGCAGTTCTTC.

This chain joins TRBV7-3 and TRBJ2-7, with D perhaps assigned TRBD1 or TRBD2 (6 bases each). V lost 1 base and J 7 bases, leaving 17 bases between the germline ends. The CDR3 length is 15 residues. The germline CDR1 and CDR2 sequences are SGHTA and FQGTGA. CDR3 in DNA: TGTGCCAGCAGCTTAAGCGCGGGACACGTTACGGAGCAGTACTTC. Translated: CASSLSAGHVTEQYF.

The gene calls are TRBV4-2 and TRBJ2-1, with TRBD2 matching over 9 bases. There are 16 residues in the CDR3. Germline V gene lookup returns CDR1 LGHNA and CDR2 YNFKEQ. Trimming removed 0 bases from V and 7 bases from J; junction bases left unmatched: 7. For the CDR3, the DNA is TGTGCCAGCAGCCAAGAATGGACTAGCGCCTTGAATGAGCAGTTCTTC. The encoded protein is CASSQEWTSALNEQFF.

This chain joins TRBV11-2 and TRBJ2-1; D call uncertain. The germline V gene has CDR1 SGHAT and CDR2 FQNNGV. CDR3 length: 15 amino acids. V lost 0 bases, J lost 6 bases, and 12 bases lay in between. The CDR3: CASSLDHRLPNEQFF. CDR3 nucleotides: TGTGCCAGCAGCTTAGATCACCGATTACCCAATGAGCAGTTCTTC.

This clonotype came up many times. V usage is TRBV5-1 and J usage is TRBJ2-3; 7 bases agree with TRBD1. This CDR3 region has 15 residues. CDR1 and CDR2 from the germline V gene are SGHRS and YFSETQ. V dropped 3 bases and J dropped 3; count of bases not matched to a gene: 7. CDR3 nucleotide sequence: TGCGCCAGCAGCTCTTCGGGACAGACAACAGATACGCAGTATTTT. Translating gives CASSSSGQTTDTQYF.

This clonotype was picked up many times. The DNA for the CDR3 is TGTGCCAGCAGCCAAGGTCTGGGAGGCAATCAGCCCCAGCATTTT. Amino acids: CASSQGLGGNQPQHF. This chain connects TRBV4-2 to TRBJ1-5, with D hard to call. This CDR3 contains 15 residues. Germline V gives CDR1 LGHNA, CDR2 YNFKEQ. V was cut by 1 base and J by 2 bases, with 9 bases left in between.

The CDR3 DNA sequence: TGTGCCAGCAGTGGCCTAGCGGAGGTGAGGAACATCGTTGGATACGAGCAGTACGTC. It translates to CASSGLAEVRNIVGYEQYV. The rearrangement joins TRBV2 to TRBJ2-7; 7 bases map to TRBD2. V dropped 4 bases and J dropped 4; count of bases not matched to a gene: 22. There are 19 residues in the CDR3. CDR1 and CDR2 from the germline V gene are SNHLY and FYNNEI.

This clonotype was found a few times. The chain uses TRBV13 and TRBJ2-5; TRBD1 agrees at 8 bases. After removal of 8 bases from V and 7 bases from J, the junction contained 9 bases not matched to a gene. The V gene's germline CDR1 is PRHDT and CDR2 FYEKMQ (reference sequence). The CDR3 consists of 13 residues. CDR3 sequence (DNA): TGTGCCAGCGGACCCGGACAGGGAGGGACCCAGTACTTC. This encodes CASGPGQGGTQYF.

The rearrangement joins TRBV29-1 to TRBJ1-2; D gene ambiguous. The CDR3 is 12 amino acids. The germline CDR1 and CDR2 sequences are SQVTM and ANQGSEA. The V and J ends lost 7 bases and 4 bases respectively, with 13 bases between them. CDR3 coding DNA: TGCAGCGACGCCGGGTCGATCTATGGCTACACCTTC. Protein sequence: CSDAGSIYGYTF.

CDR3 amino acids: CTFSLDVSGASTDTQYF. The CDR3 DNA sequence: TGTACCTTCAGTTTAGATGTTAGCGGAGCTAGCACAGATACGCAGTATTTT. The gene calls are TRBV12-3 or TRBV12-4 and TRBJ2-3, with a tentative D call TRBD2 (6 bases). CDR3 length equals 17 residues.

This clonotype was detected only a few times. The V gene is TRBV7-9, the J gene TRBJ2-1, with 10 bases matching TRBD2. Germline loops: CDR1 SEHNR, CDR2 FQNEAQ (reference sequence). This CDR3 has 17 residues. J was trimmed by 8 bases and V by 2 bases; bases with no gene match: 12. CDR3 coding DNA: TGTGCCAGCAGCTTAAGGTCCGCTAGCGGGAGTCTGGATGAGCAGTTCTTC. Translated: CASSLRSASGSLDEQFF.

There are a few counts of this clonotype. The chain employs TRBV11-3 and TRBJ2-1; D unclear. Trimming pared 1 base from V and 9 bases from J, leaving 10 bases between. CDR1 is SGHNT, CDR2 YENEEA, per germline. The CDR3 is 13 residues long. The CDR3 sequence: CASSLVWLTEQFF. The CDR3, as DNA: TGTGCCAGCAGCTTAGTTTGGTTGACTGAGCAGTTCTTC.